This TCR beta chain was identified in a study of CD8+CD57+ T cells in acquired aplastic anemia. Study context: Isolated CD4+ and CD8+ cells, once sorted, yielded DNA averaging about 3.2 ug.

CDR3 and TCR beta VDJ profiling relied on a genomic DNA template. TCRdb independently ran MiXCR on the reads; one entry per CDR3 protein. Here the sample spans around 200,000 distinct CDR3 sequences, around three fifths being singletons. Sequenced patients had shown CD8+CD57+ cell expansion by flow cytometry. Sequenced input: sorted CD4+, CD8+, or CD8+CD57+ T cells (not recorded which) from PBMCs. The TCR originated in a human donor with aplastic anemia.

The CDR3 DNA reads TGTGCCAGCAGCTCAATGGACAGGGGGCAGTGGACAGATACGCAGTATTTT. Its protein is CASSSMDRGQWTDTQYF. The gene calls are TRBV7-9 and TRBJ2-3; TRBD1 aligns across 11 bases. The germline gives CDR1 SEHNR, CDR2 FQNEAQ (reference sequence). The V segment lost 4 bases and the J segment 3 bases; nucleotides outside the gene matches: 9. This CDR3 has 17 residues.